The 16 T cell receptor beta chains given below trace back to one sample, sequenced in a study of T-cell memory formation after mild COVID-19. In TCRdb, the 5' RACE reads were re-called with MiXCR into one record per CDR3 protein. The data contain about 470,000 distinct CDR3 sequences, 20% to 25% of them seen just once; the ten biggest clones take up 9.5% to 15%. The sample consisted of PBMCs or a T cell subset sorted from them (not recorded which). The receptors were gathered from an adult woman who had mild COVID-19 (a few samples of this study predate the infection). Cell type and time point are not known.

In this sample, this clonotype turned up a few times. J is TRBJ1-1 and V is TRBV2; TRBD1 aligns across 10 bases. V was pared by 8 bases and J by 11 bases, with 14 bases of the junction left unmatched. Germline V gene lookup returns CDR1 SNHLY and CDR2 FYNNEI. The CDR3 contains 14 residues. CDR3 nucleotides: TGTGCCAGCCGGAGCGGGGGACAGGGGAATTCGGCTTTCTTT. As protein: CASRSGGQGNSAFF. The variable domain in full, completed from reference TRBV2 and TRBJ1-1, reads EPEVTQTPSHQVTQMGQEVILRCVPISNHLYFYWYRQILGQKVEFLVSFYNNEISEKSEIFDDQFSVERPDGSNFTLKIRSTKLEDSAMYFCASRSGGQGNSAFFGQGTRLTVV.

The chain joins TRBV18 to TRBJ2-7; 13 bases agree with TRBD2. V dropped 0 bases and J dropped 4; count of bases not matched to a gene: 0. The CDR3 totals 15 residues. Germline-derived CDR1 and CDR2 are KGHSH and LQKENI. Written as DNA, the CDR3 is TGTGCCAGCTCACCACCGGGACTAGCGGGATACGAGCAGTACTTC. It yields the protein CASSPPGLAGYEQYF.

This clonotype has only a few counts. The chain uses TRBV5-1 and TRBJ1-1; D call uncertain. V lost 0 bases and J lost 4, with 10 bases in between. The CDR3 totals 14 residues. From germline, CDR1 is SGHRS and CDR2 YFSETQ. The CDR3 loop is CASSLGGDGTEAFF. The CDR3 nucleotides are TGCGCCAGCAGCTTGGGCGGGGATGGCACTGAAGCTTTCTTT.

The CDR3 DNA reads as TGCAGCGTTTGGGGGACTAGCGGGTCCTACGAGCAGTACTTC. It codes for CSVWGTSGSYEQYF. The rearrangement uses TRBV29-1 and TRBJ2-7, with 12 bases that match TRBD2. Germline values: CDR1 SQVTM, CDR2 ANQGSEA. The V gene end was trimmed by 5 bases and the J gene end by 1 base; junction bases not matched to a gene: 3. This CDR3 contains 14 residues.

This clonotype showed up just a few times. This chain uses TRBV7-2 with TRBJ1-1; D is unclear. Germline-derived CDR1 and CDR2 are SGHTA and FQGNSA. V lost 11 bases, J lost 0 bases, and 13 bases lay in between. The CDR3 has 13 amino acids. CDR3 bases: TGTGCCCAGCGGGTCGCTCTGAACACTGAAGCTTTCTTT. Residues: CAQRVALNTEAFF.

The chain uses TRBV29-1 and TRBJ2-1; 11 nucleotides match TRBD2. From germline, CDR1 is SQVTM and CDR2 ANQGSEA. Trimming removed 3 bases from V and 2 bases from J; junction bases left unmatched: 3. The CDR3 loop spans 15 amino acids. The CDR3 DNA is TGCAGCGTTGACCGGGGACTAGCGGCCTACAATGAGCAGTTCTTC. Its translation: CSVDRGLAAYNEQFF.

DNA for the CDR3: TGTGCCAGCAGTGGCCCAATAGCGGGGGGCACGGGAGATACGCAGTATTTT. Protein product: CASSGPIAGGTGDTQYF. V and J are TRBV2 and TRBJ2-3; 10 bases agree with TRBD2. The trim removed 4 bases at V and 5 bases at J, leaving 12 bases unmatched. Germline V CDR1 and CDR2: SNHLY, FYNNEI. There are 17 residues in the CDR3.

This clonotype was counted a few times. The chain joins TRBV7-2 to TRBJ1-2, with D perhaps matching TRBD1 (5 bases). V was shortened by 5 bases and J by 7 bases, with 17 bases between the two germline ends. The CDR3 length is 14 residues. Germline V gives CDR1 SGHTA, CDR2 FQGNSA. The CDR3 region is CASSPPGVAAGYTF. The CDR3 DNA reads TGTGCCAGCAGCCCCCCGGGGGTTGCGGCTGGCTACACCTTC.

This clonotype was seen only a few times. The chain uses TRBV12-3 or TRBV12-4 and TRBJ2-2; 8 bases are shared with TRBD1. V shed 3 bases and J 5 bases; nucleotides not matched to a gene: 5. The CDR3 runs to 15 residues. CDR3 amino acids: CASSFPGTGTGELFF. Here the CDR3 DNA reads TGTGCCAGCAGTTTTCCCGGGACAGGTACCGGGGAGCTGTTTTTT.

This chain uses TRBV6-6 with TRBJ2-1, with 7 bases fitting TRBD1. The length of the CDR3 is 14 residues. CDR1 is MNHNY, CDR2 SVGAGI, per germline (reference sequence). With 5 bases clipped from V and 8 bases from J, the junction kept 9 bases outside the gene matches. The CDR3, as DNA: TGTGCCAGCAGTAGACAGGGCGGTGGCTATGAGCAGTTCTTC. This gives the protein CASSRQGGGYEQFF.

This clonotype has only a few counts. The chain recombines TRBV11-2 with TRBJ2-3; 11 bases are shared with TRBD2. The V gene end was trimmed by 6 bases and the J gene end by 4 bases; junction bases not matched to a gene: 9. CDR1 and CDR2 from the germline V gene are SGHAT and FQNNGV. The length of the CDR3 is 16 residues. The CDR3 DNA follows: TGTGCCAGCAGACTTACTAGCGGGAGAGCCTCAGATACGCAGTATTTT. Translating gives CASRLTSGRASDTQYF.

The V call is TRBV5-5, the J call TRBJ2-7; possibly TRBD2 for D (6 bases). The germline V and J ends were trimmed by 1 base and 0 bases, with 14 bases remaining between them. Germline-derived CDR1 and CDR2 are SGHKS and YYEKEE (reference sequence). The CDR3 is 16 residues long. The CDR3 reads CASSLSSGEISYEQYF. CDR3 coding DNA: TGTGCCAGCAGCTTGAGTTCGGGGGAGATCTCCTACGAGCAGTACTTC.

The chain combines TRBV10-3 with TRBJ2-7; 10 nucleotides agree with TRBD1. This CDR3 spans 13 amino acids. CDR1 is ENHRY, CDR2 SYGVKD, per germline. Trimming removed 4 bases from V and 3 bases from J; junction bases left unmatched: 0. In DNA form, the CDR3 reads TGTGCCATCAGTGGGGACAGGGGCTACGAGCAGTACTTC. Translated, it gives CAISGDRGYEQYF.

The gene calls are TRBV3-1 and TRBJ2-7; D gene unclear. Germline V gene lookup returns CDR1 LGHDT and CDR2 YNNKEL (reference sequence). V was pared by 0 bases and J by 0 bases, with 6 bases between. CDR3 length equals 14 residues. CDR3 nucleotides: TGTGCCAGCAGCCAAGAACTATCCTCCTACGAGCAGTACTTC. It translates to CASSQELSSYEQYF.

The chain joins TRBV29-1 to TRBJ2-1; TRBD2 matches at 9 bases. J gave up 4 bases and V 7 bases, and 11 bases lay outside the gene matches. The CDR3 length is 15 residues. The germline gives CDR1 SQVTM, CDR2 ANQGSEA. This CDR3 is CSALPRTSDYNEQFF. CDR3 nucleotides: TGCAGCGCTCTCCCGAGGACTAGCGATTACAATGAGCAGTTCTTC.

In its sample, this clonotype was seen a few times. This chain uses TRBV29-1 with TRBJ2-7; the match to TRBD2 covers 8 bases. Germline V lookup: CDR1 SQVTM, CDR2 ANQGSEA. V was clipped by 4 bases and J by 3 bases; unmatched bases: 11. The CDR3 loop spans 15 amino acids. The CDR3 here is CSVGGAAGGLYEQYF. The DNA for the CDR3 is TGCAGCGTTGGAGGCGCGGCGGGAGGCCTCTACGAGCAGTACTTC.